The clone carrying this TCR beta chain was counted between two and nine times. Its cognate antigen is unknown. This specimen comes from a study of T cell repertoires in cytomegalovirus infection. The overall study: CMV epitopes in the study were HLA-C-restricted (recently identified) and HLA-B-restricted (well studied). Indicated by public TCR beta signatures were CMV infection and matching HLA type.

TCRdb independently ran MiXCR on the reads; one entry per CDR3 protein. The profile shows fewer than 1,000,000 distinct CDR3 sequences, roughly 30% of them singletons. Germline-derived CDR1 and CDR2 are DFQATT and SNEGSKA (reference sequence). V was cut by 2 bases and J by 5 bases, with 13 bases left in between. This CDR3 spans 13 amino acids. Whole-study findings and limits: Identification of carriers of CMV plus the relevant HLA was achieved through cumulative public TCR beta family frequency.

This chain joins TRBV20-1 and TRBJ2-7, with TRBD1 as a possible D gene (5 bases). This clonotype originated in a human donor in good health (CMV status not recorded). Some clones in this sample may be carry-over from other donors' samples. The material was cultured CD8+ T cells from PBMCs, obtained from culture after CMV antigen stimulation. The CDR3 loop reads CSARPDNYDEQYF. Written as DNA, the CDR3 is TGCAGTGCTAGACCGGACAACTACGACGAGCAGTACTTC.